This T cell receptor (beta chain) was identified during a study of molecular identifiers for immune sequencing clone quantification. Making the bulk TCR libraries relied on previously described methods and listed TCR primers. From the PCR reads, TCRdb called clonotypes with MiXCR, one entry per CDR3 protein. In the table there are around 470,000 distinct CDR3 sequences, about 26% of which are singletons. Study findings and constraints: Beyond 20 RNA copies, clones held over 97% of effector molecules, compared with under 1% in naive cells.

The authors gated naive CD8 T cells as CD8+CD4-CCR7+CD45RA+ for sorting. CDR1 is MNHNS, CDR2 SASEGT, per germline. The CDR3 spans 16 residues. The trim removed 6 bases at V and 2 bases at J, leaving 12 bases unmatched. The table lists this clonotype with a few counts. Its specificity is unknown. The chain joins TRBV6-1 to TRBJ2-5; 7 nucleotides match TRBD2. Sequenced input: naive CD8+ T cells from blood, with Jurkat cell RNA spiked in. Subset meaning: FACS-sorted CD8+CD4-CCR7+CD45RA+ naive T cells. The source of this sequence is a human donor in good health. Some libraries in this study had Jurkat cell RNA spiked in. This CDR3 reads CASSDWTSGEQETQYF. CDR3 coding DNA: TGTGCCAGCAGCGACTGGACTAGTGGTGAACAAGAGACCCAGTACTTC.